Each of the 26 T cell receptor beta chains below was sequenced from the same sample in a study of read filtering for tumor transcriptome and immune sequencing. The library was built from about 400 ng RNA with molecular barcoded adaptors for alpha/delta and beta/gamma chains. MiXCR, run by TCRdb on the reads, gives a single entry per CDR3 protein. The sample has more than 35,000 distinct CDR3 sequences, approximately 13% seen once. What was sequenced was a population of CD138-negative cells sorted from bone marrow. All receptors derive from a donor aged 40 or over with multiple myeloma.

The V call is TRBV10-3, the J call TRBJ2-1, with 8 bases that match TRBD2. With 3 bases clipped from V and 6 bases from J, the junction kept 4 bases outside the gene matches. The CDR3 length is 14 residues. Germline V gene sequence: CDR1 ENHRY, CDR2 SYGVKD. Here the CDR3 reads CAISEWLAGNEQFF. CDR3 DNA: TGTGCCATCAGTGAATGGCTAGCGGGCAATGAGCAGTTCTTC.

This clonotype has a count of ten or more. This rearrangement joins TRBV20-1 to TRBJ1-1; 7 bases are a match to TRBD1. The V gene end was trimmed by 3 bases and the J gene end by 13 bases; junction bases not matched to a gene: 14. Germline-derived CDR1 and CDR2 are DFQATT and SNEGSKA (reference sequence). This CDR3 region has 13 residues. The CDR3 region has the DNA TGCAGTGCTAGGTCCGGGACAGAAATACTGGGTTTCTTT. It translates to CSARSGTEILGFF.

This clonotype was counted many times. The J gene is TRBJ2-1, the V gene TRBV20-1, with a weak D call TRBD1 (5 bases). Trimming stripped 1 base from V and 9 bases from J, with 16 bases between. The CDR3 extends over 14 amino acids. Germline V gives CDR1 DFQATT, CDR2 SNEGSKA (reference sequence). The CDR3 is CSARAWVGDSEQFF. The CDR3 region has the DNA TGCAGTGCTAGAGCGTGGGTAGGAGACAGTGAGCAGTTCTTC.

This clonotype was seen ten or more times. The genes are TRBV29-1 and TRBJ2-1, with a tentative D call TRBD1 (6 bases). Germline CDR1 and CDR2: SQVTM and ANQGSEA. The CDR3 totals 13 residues. V was cut by 5 bases and J by 7 bases, with 15 bases left in between. CDR3 sequence: CSVLPTGQNEQFF. CDR3 DNA: TGCAGCGTTCTCCCGACAGGACAGAATGAGCAGTTCTTC.

This clonotype was counted ten times or more. V usage is TRBV30 and J usage is TRBJ2-7; unclear D gene. The V gene's germline CDR1 is GTSNPN and CDR2 SVGIG (reference sequence). Between the trimmed V and J ends, which lost 8 bases and 4 bases, there was a span of 9 bases. The CDR3 is 10 amino acids. This chain's CDR3 is CAVGVYEQYF. CDR3 sequence (DNA): TGTGCCGTTGGAGTTTACGAGCAGTACTTC.

This clonotype occurred many times. J is TRBJ1-1 and V is TRBV20-1; tentative D call: TRBD1 (6 bases). V was clipped by 1 base and J by 8 bases, with 20 bases between them. CDR1 and CDR2 (germline): DFQATT, SNEGSKA (reference sequence). The CDR3 has 15 amino acids. CDR3 amino acids: CSARGPTQGWFEAFF. The CDR3 bases are TGCAGTGCTAGAGGCCCGACCCAGGGGTGGTTCGAAGCTTTCTTT.

Remarks on this clonotype: A much larger clonotype is one base distant, so this may be a read error. V gene TRBV5-5 combines with J gene TRBJ2-5, with a tentative D call TRBD2 (5 bases). Germline V gives CDR1 SGHKS, CDR2 YYEKEE (reference sequence). Trimming shortened V by 4 bases and J by 4 bases, and 17 bases separated the two germline ends. The CDR3 extends over 15 amino acids. CDR3 sequence reads: CASSKLVGVGETQYF. The CDR3 coding sequence is TGTGCCAGCAGCAAACTAGTGGGAGTAGGAGAGACCCAGTACTTC.

This clonotype was found many times. The CDR3 coding sequence is TGCAGCGTTGTGCCAGGGGCCTACGAGCAGTACTTC. It specifies CSVVPGAYEQYF. The chain links TRBV29-1 to TRBJ2-7; a weak D match, TRBD1 (6 bases). This CDR3 region has 12 residues. V was clipped by 4 bases and J by 2 bases, with 9 bases between them. CDR1 and CDR2 (germline): SQVTM, ANQGSEA.

This clonotype was observed many times. The chain uses TRBV4-2 and TRBJ2-1; D uncertain. Per the germline V gene, CDR1 is LGHNA and CDR2 is YNFKEQ. This CDR3 spans 16 amino acids. V lost 2 bases, J lost 2 bases, and 13 bases lay in between. In nucleotides, the CDR3 is TGTGCCAGCAGCCAACTAGTAACCGACCCCTACAATGAGCAGTTCTTC. It encodes CASSQLVTDPYNEQFF.

This clonotype was recorded many times. The rearrangement links TRBV20-1 to TRBJ2-1, with D possibly matching TRBD1 (5 bases). Germline V gene sequence: CDR1 DFQATT, CDR2 SNEGSKA (reference sequence). CDR3 length: 15 amino acids. Trimming stripped 5 bases from V and 4 bases from J, with 18 bases between. The CDR3 sequence: CSASKTAAGYNEQFF. The CDR3 nucleotides are TGCAGTGCTTCAAAGACTGCGGCAGGGTACAATGAGCAGTTCTTC.

This clonotype was recorded at least ten times. Germline and junction disagree at one end, which may indicate a read error. CDR3 DNA: TGTGCCACCAGACATGAACCCGCCGGGCGGCGGCGGGAAAAACGGTTTTTT. Translated, it gives CATRHEPAGRRREKRFF. J is TRBJ1-4 and V is TRBV15; D is unclear. Germline V gene data show CDR1 as LNHNV and CDR2 as YYDKDF (reference sequence). The CDR3 consists of 17 residues.

The chain has TRBV18 and TRBJ2-5; 9 nucleotides align to TRBD2. Losses at the gene ends were 3 bases for V and 4 bases for J; bases not matched to a gene: 6. The CDR3 consists of 15 residues. The germline CDR1 and CDR2 sequences are KGHSH and LQKENI. CDR3 bases: TGTGCCAGCTCACCCGGCGCGGGAGGGGGAGAGACCCAGTACTTC. Translated, it gives CASSPGAGGGETQYF.

The chain combines TRBV2 with TRBJ2-5; D uncertain. This CDR3 spans 14 amino acids. V lost 2 bases and J lost 2, with 9 bases in between. Germline V lookup: CDR1 SNHLY, CDR2 FYNNEI. CDR3 DNA: TGTGCCAGCAGTGAATCGACAAATCAAGAGACCCAGTACTTC. Its protein product is CASSESTNQETQYF.

This clonotype turned up a few times. This sequence joins TRBV10-3 and TRBJ1-3; 7 nucleotides align to TRBD1. Unmatched junction bases numbered 2, after V lost 6 bases and J lost 0 bases. The CDR3 has 14 residues. From germline, CDR1 is ENHRY and CDR2 SYGVKD. Here the CDR3 reads CAISGTDSGNTIYF. The CDR3, as DNA: TGTGCCATCAGCGGGACAGACTCTGGAAACACCATATATTTT.

This clonotype was counted many times. The chain is built from TRBV7-3 and TRBJ2-5; D gene unclear. Looked up from germline, CDR1 is SGHTA and CDR2 is FQGTGA. The CDR3 runs 13 residues. V was pared by 2 bases and J by 5 bases, with 9 bases between. CDR3 coding DNA: TGTGCCAGCAGCTTAGGTAGTAGGGAGACCCAGTACTTC. Residues: CASSLGSRETQYF.

V usage is TRBV29-1 and J usage is TRBJ2-3; 8 positions agree with TRBD1. Germline assignment: CDR1 SQVTM and CDR2 ANQGSEA. The CDR3 contains 15 residues. Trimming cost V 2 bases and J 6 bases; bases outside gene matches: 10. The CDR3 region has the DNA TGCAGCGTTGAACCGGGACAGGCCCGTATGGATACGCAGTATTTT. Its protein product is CSVEPGQARMDTQYF.

This clonotype was seen at least ten times. The chain uses TRBV24-1 and TRBJ2-5; TRBD1 agrees at 7 bases. The V gene end was trimmed by 11 bases and the J gene end by 2 bases; junction bases not matched to a gene: 7. The CDR3 contains 13 residues. Germline V gene sequence: CDR1 KGHDR, CDR2 SFDVKD. The CDR3 loop is CAIRDRYQETQYF. CDR3 sequence (DNA): TGTGCCATCCGGGACAGATATCAAGAGACCCAGTACTTC.

This clonotype was recorded many times. J is TRBJ2-3 and V is TRBV7-9; 9 nucleotides align to TRBD1. V shed 3 bases, J shed 4 bases, and the junction held 5 bases outside the gene matches. The CDR3 has 15 residues. The germline V gene encodes CDR1 SEHNR and CDR2 FQNEAQ (reference sequence). The CDR3 DNA follows: TGTGCCAGCAGCTTCGTACAGGGGGCCTCAGATACGCAGTATTTT. It yields the protein CASSFVQGASDTQYF.

The chain combines TRBV20-1 with TRBJ2-1; tentatively, D is TRBD2 (5 bases). V lost 6 bases and J lost 1, with 13 bases in between. Germline V gives CDR1 DFQATT, CDR2 SNEGSKA (reference sequence). This CDR3 spans 14 amino acids. This chain's CDR3 is CSATGAVSYNEQFF. In DNA, the CDR3 is TGCAGTGCAACTGGAGCGGTGTCCTACAATGAGCAGTTCTTC.

This clonotype has ten or more counts. The chain links TRBV20-1 to TRBJ1-3; D gene unclear. Deletions cut 1 base from V and 0 bases from J, with 19 bases between. Germline V gene data show CDR1 as DFQATT and CDR2 as SNEGSKA (reference sequence). This CDR3 has 18 residues. The CDR3 loop reads CSARGMGREVSSGNTIYF. The CDR3 DNA reads TGCAGTGCTAGAGGAATGGGGAGGGAAGTCAGCTCTGGAAACACCATATATTTT.

This chain connects TRBV29-1 to TRBJ2-3; TRBD1 or TRBD2 may be the D gene (5 bases each). Germline V gene data show CDR1 as SQVTM and CDR2 as ANQGSEA. This CDR3 spans 14 amino acids. V lost 3 bases and J 1 base, leaving 11 bases between the germline ends. The CDR3 bases are TGCAGCGTTGAGGGGCTAGCCGGCACAGATACGCAGTATTTT. Its protein product is CSVEGLAGTDTQYF.

This clonotype showed up many times. The gene calls are TRBV20-1 and TRBJ2-1, with D possibly TRBD1 on 6 matching bases. V lost 6 bases to trimming and J lost 4 bases, with 19 bases between them. Germline V gene lookup returns CDR1 DFQATT and CDR2 SNEGSKA (reference sequence). CDR3 length: 15 amino acids. In DNA, the CDR3 is TGCAGTGCCCAGAACACCCTCGACAGGTACAATGAGCAGTTCTTC. It is translated as CSAQNTLDRYNEQFF.

As regards this clonotype: Only one base separates this from a far larger clonotype, so it likely reflects a read error. The rearrangement uses TRBV11-2 and TRBJ2-7; possibly TRBD1 or TRBD2 for D (5 bases each). In germline, CDR1 is SGHAT, CDR2 FQNNGV. The V and J ends lost 1 base and 6 bases respectively, with 16 bases between them. The length of the CDR3 is 15 residues. CDR3 residues: CASSLGGFLSTEQYF. CDR3 nucleotides: TGTGCCAGCAGCTTAGGGGGGTTTCTCTCTACCGAGCAGTACTTC.

In this sample, this clonotype turned up many times. The chain couples TRBV6-1 to TRBJ2-2, with D hard to call. V was cut by 3 bases and J by 7 bases, with 6 bases left in between. This CDR3 is 12 amino acids long. Germline V gives CDR1 MNHNS, CDR2 SASEGT. The chain's CDR3 is CASSDNGGELFF. The CDR3 nucleotides read TGTGCCAGCAGTGATAACGGCGGGGAGCTGTTTTTT.

This clonotype was seen at least ten times. The V and J genes are TRBV20-1 and TRBJ2-6; D gene uncertain. The V gene's germline CDR1 is DFQATT and CDR2 SNEGSKA (reference sequence). The CDR3 loop spans 14 amino acids. The germline V and J ends were trimmed by 6 bases and 2 bases, with 11 bases remaining between them. CDR3 sequence (DNA): TGCAGTGCGCCAGAGGCAACTGGGGCCAACGTCCTGACTTTC. This sequence encodes CSAPEATGANVLTF.

This clonotype showed up many times. Sequence at one end of the junction differs from germline and may be a read error. This chain connects TRBV20-1 to TRBJ2-1; the D gene is possibly TRBD1 (5 bases). The CDR3 spans 13 residues. CDR1 DFQATT and CDR2 SNEGSKA come from the germline V gene (reference sequence). DNA of the CDR3: TGCAGCGCTAGAGTAGCAGGGTACAATGAGTTGTTCTTC. This translates into CSARVAGYNELFF.